The 17 T cell receptor beta chains in this list originate from one sample, sequenced in a study of T cells in Graves' hyperthyroidism and ophthalmopathy. Researchers amplified the TCR beta CDR3 regions from RNA transcripts. Researchers ran a first-round RT-PCR on the TCR CDR3 using the HTBI primer set. TCRdb called the multiplex PCR reads again in MiXCR, with one record for every CDR3 protein. The top ten clones hold around a fifth of a sample with a few hundred thousand distinct CDR3 sequences, more than 45% of them seen once. Input material: peripheral blood or thyroid tissue (not recorded which). The receptors here all came from an adult woman with Graves' disease, either hyperthyroidism or ophthalmopathy (not recorded which).

This sequence joins TRBV10-3 and TRBJ1-4, with D uncertain. The CDR3 extends over 13 amino acids. Germline CDR1 reads ENHRY; CDR2 reads SYGVKD. V was clipped by 2 bases and J by 5 bases, with 6 bases between them. The CDR3 coding sequence is TGTGCCATCAGTGAGAGTCCCAATGAAAAACTGTTTTTT. This codes for CAISESPNEKLFF.

In the case of this clonotype: A much more abundant neighbour one base away suggests this may be a read error. The chain combines TRBV19 with TRBJ1-3; D may be TRBD1 (6 bases). The CDR3 covers 15 residues. The germline gives CDR1 LNHDA, CDR2 SQIVND (reference sequence). In nucleotides, the CDR3 is TGTGCCAGTACGCACCGGGGGGCGGCTGGAGACACCATATATTTT. As protein: CASTHRGAAGDTIYF. The variable domain in full, completed from reference TRBV19 and TRBJ1-3, reads DGGITQSPKYLFRKEGQNVTLSCEQNLNHDAMYWYRQDPGQGLRLIYYSQIVNDFQKGDIAEGYSVSREKKESFPLTVTSAQKNPTAFYLCASTHRGAAGDTIYFGEGSWLTVV.

This CDR3 reads CASSEGIPDQPQHF. The CDR3 DNA reads as TGTGCCAGCAGTGAGGGGATCCCCGATCAGCCCCAGCATTTT. The J gene is TRBJ1-5, the V gene TRBV7-3, with D perhaps TRBD1 (5 bases). Germline loops: CDR1 SGHTA, CDR2 FQGTGA. V shed 6 bases and J shed 5 bases, with 14 bases lying between them. The length of the CDR3 is 14 residues.

V usage is TRBV9 and J usage is TRBJ1-1; no clear D. The CDR3 totals 14 residues. V dropped 4 bases and J dropped 3 bases, with 13 bases sitting between them. Germline CDR1 reads SGDLS; CDR2 reads YYNGEE. Here the CDR3 reads CASSTGDWDTEAFF. CDR3 DNA: TGTGCCAGCAGCACTGGGGATTGGGACACTGAAGCTTTCTTT.

The chain joins TRBV10-3 to TRBJ1-1; 8 nucleotides agree with TRBD1. Trimming cost V 10 bases and J 8 bases; bases outside gene matches: 18. The CDR3 contains 15 residues. CDR1 is ENHRY, CDR2 SYGVKD, per germline. Written as DNA, the CDR3 is TGTGCCACGAACAGGGGGGGGTTCTACCTCAGGGAAGCTTTCTTT. Translated: CATNRGGFYLREAFF.

This clonotype was recorded many times. The rearrangement links TRBV5-1 to TRBJ2-7; D not certain. The V end lost 1 base, the J end lost 3 bases, and 17 bases lay between the germline ends. The CDR3 runs to 16 residues. Germline CDR1 SGHRS, CDR2 YFSETQ. CDR3 coding DNA: TGCGCCAGCAGCTTGATTCCGGAAAGCGACAACTACGAGCAGTACTTC. Its protein product is CASSLIPESDNYEQYF.

This chain joins TRBV7-2 and TRBJ2-7, with 13 bases matching TRBD2. The V gene's germline CDR1 is SGHTA and CDR2 FQGNSA. The CDR3 has 16 amino acids. V lost 5 bases and J lost 7; bases outside the gene matches: 11. The CDR3 nucleotides are TGTGCCAGCAGCCCGAGGGTCGGACTAGCGGGAGATGAGCAGTACTTC. It yields the protein CASSPRVGLAGDEQYF.

This clonotype was recorded many times. The V and J genes are TRBV2 and TRBJ2-5; 9 bases map to TRBD1. This CDR3 contains 19 residues. CDR1 SNHLY and CDR2 FYNNEI come from the germline V gene. After removal of 5 bases from V and 4 bases from J, the junction contained 20 bases not matched to a gene. The CDR3 sequence: CASSTSRDRDSWRRETQYF. Here the CDR3 DNA reads TGTGCCAGCAGTACCTCACGGGACAGGGACTCCTGGCGGAGAGAGACCCAGTACTTC.

This clonotype was detected once. The V and J genes are TRBV7-2 and TRBJ1-2, with 9 nucleotides matching TRBD1. The ends lost 1 base at V and 2 bases at J; junction bases unmatched: 5. Per the germline V gene, CDR1 is SGHTA and CDR2 is FQGNSA. This CDR3 comprises 16 residues. The CDR3 here is CASSLEAGTGNYGYTF. DNA for the CDR3: TGTGCCAGCAGCTTAGAGGCGGGGACAGGGAACTATGGCTACACCTTC.

The table lists this clonotype with many counts. The chain employs TRBV12-3 or TRBV12-4 and TRBJ1-2, with D possibly TRBD1 on 5 matching bases. V was trimmed by 10 bases and J by 5 bases, leaving 20 bases between them. This CDR3 spans 14 amino acids. The CDR3 sequence: CATGSGTSMYGYTF. The CDR3 DNA follows: TGTGCCACGGGGTCAGGGACGAGCATGTATGGCTACACCTTC.

This sequence joins TRBV25-1 and TRBJ1-5; tentative D call: TRBD1 (5 bases). The CDR3 runs 15 residues. The germline CDR1 and CDR2 sequences are MGHDK and SYGVNS. V was cut by 6 bases and J by 3 bases, with 15 bases left in between. This CDR3 is CASSVGERSNQPQHF. CDR3 bases: TGTGCCAGCAGCGTAGGGGAAAGGTCCAATCAGCCCCAGCATTTT.

The chain carries TRBV11-2 and TRBJ2-5, with TRBD2 as a possible D gene (5 bases). Germline CDR1 and CDR2: SGHAT and FQNNGV. Trimming took off 3 bases at V and 2 bases at J, with 13 bases between the two ends. The CDR3 is made up of 15 amino acids. CDR3 bases: TGTGCCAGCAGCTTCTCTAGCAATCTACAAGAGACCCAGTACTTC. Its translation is CASSFSSNLQETQYF. The whole variable domain, remainder taken from reference TRBV11-2 and TRBJ2-5, is EAGVAQSPRYKIIEKRQSVAFWCNPISGHATLYWYQQILGQGPKLLIQFQNNGVVDDSQLPKDRFSAERLKGVDSTLKIQPAKLEDSAVYLCASSFSSNLQETQYFGPGTRLLVL.

To note about this clonotype: With a much larger clone just one base away, this may be a read error. This sequence joins TRBV7-2 and TRBJ2-7, with a possible D match to TRBD2 (6 bases). The CDR3 is 15 amino acids. Germline V CDR1 and CDR2: SGHTA, FQGNSA. In nucleotides, the CDR3 is TGTGCCGGCAGCTTAGTTCCGGGAGTATTTTCCGAGCAGTACTTC. Translated, it gives CAGSLVPGVFSEQYF.

CDR3 in amino acids: CAIGGLAGDRNGELFF. Written as DNA, the CDR3 is TGTGCCATTGGGGGACTAGCGGGAGATAGGAACGGGGAGCTGTTTTTT. The chain has TRBV10-3 and TRBJ2-2; TRBD2 aligns across 14 bases. The CDR3 totals 16 residues. V trimming: 9 bases; J trimming: 7 bases; junction bases outside the gene matches: 10. CDR1 is ENHRY, CDR2 SYGVKD, per germline.

This clonotype has ten or more counts. The rearrangement joins TRBV6-6 to TRBJ1-4; 9 nucleotides match TRBD1. Germline CDR1 reads MNHNY; CDR2 reads SVGAGI (reference sequence). V was pared by 0 bases and J by 7 bases, with 6 bases of the junction left unmatched. The CDR3 loop spans 16 amino acids. Written as DNA, the CDR3 is TGTGCCAGCAGTTACTCAGGGGACAGGGAAGGTGAAAAACTGTTTTTT. Protein sequence: CASSYSGDREGEKLFF.

The V gene is TRBV9, the J gene TRBJ1-1; D ambiguous. The length of the CDR3 is 14 residues. CDR1 and CDR2 (germline): SGDLS, YYNGEE. V was clipped by 0 bases and J by 1 base, with 7 bases between them. In nucleotides, the CDR3 is TGTGCCAGCAGCGTAGTATCCGGGAACACTGAAGCTTTCTTT. It encodes CASSVVSGNTEAFF.

The chain joins TRBV3-1 to TRBJ1-4, with D tentatively TRBD1 (5 bases). This CDR3 is 14 amino acids long. Trimming shortened V by 2 bases and J by 8 bases, and 12 bases separated the two germline ends. Germline values: CDR1 LGHDT, CDR2 YNNKEL (reference sequence). CDR3 coding DNA: TGTGCCAGCAGCCAAATTCGAGGACAAGAAAAACTGTTTTTT. Protein product: CASSQIRGQEKLFF.